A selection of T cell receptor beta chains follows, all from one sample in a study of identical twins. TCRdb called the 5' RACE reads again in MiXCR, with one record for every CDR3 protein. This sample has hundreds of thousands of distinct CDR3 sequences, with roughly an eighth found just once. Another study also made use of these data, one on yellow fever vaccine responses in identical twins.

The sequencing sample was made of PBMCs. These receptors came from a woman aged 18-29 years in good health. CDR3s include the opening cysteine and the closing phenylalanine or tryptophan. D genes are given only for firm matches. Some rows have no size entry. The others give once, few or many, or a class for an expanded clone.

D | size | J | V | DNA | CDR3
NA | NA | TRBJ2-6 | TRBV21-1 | TGTGCCAGCAGCAAAAGGGGAGCGTTTGGAGACAGGTCCTCTGGGGCCAACGTCCTGACTTTC | CASSKRGAFGDRSSGANVLTF
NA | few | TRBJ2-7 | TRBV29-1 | TGCAGCGTTGAAATCCAGGAACGGGGCGAGCAGTACTTC | CSVEIQERGEQYF
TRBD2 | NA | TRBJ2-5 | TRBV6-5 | TGTGCCAGCAGTTCATTGGGACTAGCGGGAGTGGAGACCCAGTACTTC | CASSSLGLAGVETQYF
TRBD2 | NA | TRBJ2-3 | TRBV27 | TGTGCCACCCCACCTCGGCGGGAGGGCAACACAGATACGCAGTATTTT | CATPPRREGNTDTQYF
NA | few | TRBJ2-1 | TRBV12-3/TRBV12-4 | TGTGCCAGCATCTCTTGGGGCAATGAGCAGTTCTTC | CASISWGNEQFF
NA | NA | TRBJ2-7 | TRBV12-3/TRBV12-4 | TGTGCCAGCAGTGGTAGCGGAGGGAGCTCCTACGAGCAGTACTTC | CASSGSGGSSYEQYF
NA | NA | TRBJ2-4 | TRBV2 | TGTGCCAGCAGTGGCGGGATACTAGACATTCAGTACTTC | CASSGGILDIQYF
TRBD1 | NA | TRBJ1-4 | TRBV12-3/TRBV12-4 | TGTGCCAGCAGCCGCAGGGGGCGTTACGAAAAACTGTTTTTT | CASSRRGRYEKLFF
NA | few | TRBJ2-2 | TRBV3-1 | TGTGCCAGCAGCCAAGGGATCCAAGCGGTTTACACCGGGGAGCTGTTTTTT | CASSQGIQAVYTGELFF
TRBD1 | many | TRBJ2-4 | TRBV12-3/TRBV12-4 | TGTGCCAGCATTCGATCCGGGACAGGGGGCTTAGGCATTCAGTACTTC | CASIRSGTGGLGIQYF
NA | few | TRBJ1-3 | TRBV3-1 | TGTGCCAGCAGCCAAGATGGTCAGATCGGTGGAAACACCATATATTTT | CASSQDGQIGGNTIYF
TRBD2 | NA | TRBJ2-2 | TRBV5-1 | TGCGCCAGCAGCTTTAGCGGGAAAGTGGCCGGGGAGCTGTTTTTT | CASSFSGKVAGELFF
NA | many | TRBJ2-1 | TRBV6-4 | TGTGCCAGCAGTACGGGACTCGCAGGAGATGAGCAGTTCTTC | CASSTGLAGDEQFF